This T cell receptor beta chain was observed in a study of CD8 T cells in Susac syndrome. CDR3 size: 16 residues. Germline CDR1 reads SGHRS; CDR2 reads YFSETQ. Trimming removed 0 bases at V and 0 bases at J, with 11 bases between. An amount of RNA that ranged from roughly 0.45 to 1 ug was reverse transcribed with random hexamers. TCRdb called the immunoSEQ multiplex PCR reads again in MiXCR, with one record for every CDR3 protein. The repertoire consists of under 200,000 distinct CDR3 sequences, with around 90% occurring once and the leading ten covering 0.087%. This sequence joins TRBV5-1 and TRBJ2-3, with TRBD1 as a possible D gene (6 bases). This TCR came from a human donor with Susac syndrome. Sequencing was done on a sample of CD4+ T cells from PBMCs. In DNA form, the CDR3 reads TGCGCCAGCAGCTTGGACGGCAGGGGAAGCACAGATACGCAGTATTTT. Protein product: CASSLDGRGSTDTQYF.